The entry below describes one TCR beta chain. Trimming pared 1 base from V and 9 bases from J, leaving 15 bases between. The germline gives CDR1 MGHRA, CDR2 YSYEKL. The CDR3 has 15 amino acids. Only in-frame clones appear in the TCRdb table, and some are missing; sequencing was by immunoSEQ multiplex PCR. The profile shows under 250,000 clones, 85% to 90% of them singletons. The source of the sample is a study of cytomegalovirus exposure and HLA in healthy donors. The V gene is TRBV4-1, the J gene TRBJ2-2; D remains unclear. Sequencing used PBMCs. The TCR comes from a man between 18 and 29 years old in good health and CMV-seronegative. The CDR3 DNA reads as TGCGCCAGCAGCCAAGCATCCGGGTTAATCAGGGAGCTGTTTTTT. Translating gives CASSQASGLIRELFF.